This TCR beta chain was retrieved from a study of shared clonotypes between healthy human individuals. General study findings and limits: Among donors, the sharing of clonotypes was expected to be influenced by sequencing depth.

This CDR3 spans 16 amino acids. The V end lost 4 bases, the J end lost 4 bases, and 16 bases lay between the germline ends. Germline CDR1 reads MGHRA; CDR2 reads YSYEKL. Concerning this clone: Its antigen is unknown.

The test was conducted at deep level. Sorted subsets were amplified in replicate PCRs using approximately 0.2 ug DNA, roughly 30,000 T cell genomes. The table came from immunoSEQ multiplex PCR; TCRdb's copy has only in-frame clones and leaves some out. Among approximately 1.5 million clones listed, approximately 98% were seen once. Material for sequencing was naive CD4+ T cells sorted from blood. Subset meaning: CD45RA+ positively selected. This chain links TRBV4-1 with TRBJ1-4; D unresolved. This receptor was obtained from a man aged 25 to 45 in good health. CDR3 amino acids: CASSPSTPTINEKLFF. CDR3 bases: TGCGCCAGCAGCCCGTCAACACCGACGATTAATGAAAAACTGTTTTTT.